This T cell receptor beta chain was sequenced for a study of cytomegalovirus exposure and HLA in healthy donors (TCRdb year 2017). Concerning the study at large: In an earlier analysis of approximately 640 of the donors, 276 Gb of sequence data and approximately 100 million unique TCR beta sequences from about 190 million T cells were reported. About 300 gigabases of sequencing data and approximately 93 million unique TCR sequences were included in an early release covering around 600 HLA-typed donors. Among the approximately 420 genotyped donors, more than 70% belonged to the genetic ancestry cluster associated with self-reported Caucasian donors. The study aimed to test whether signatures of past pathogen exposure could be identified by cataloging public T cell receptors. The study used immunosequencing to profile the T cell repertoires of hundreds of subjects and linked those repertoires to cytomegalovirus serostatus. Along with the approximately 700-subject first cohort, a separate validation cohort of over a hundred different subjects was used. The study combined high-throughput TCR immunosequencing, statistical association of individual TCRs with disease status, and machine learning to predict cytomegalovirus infection status. A later analysis re-analyzed previously published TCR beta repertoires from 650 to 800 donors and added high-resolution HLA genotyping to study TCR occurrence patterns. In the later analysis, no new phenotypic data were used to find candidate immune exposures; instead, reliance was placed on TCR beta sequences and their occurrence across donors. An earlier analysis of around 640 of the donors used high-throughput TCR beta sequencing to judge whether each TCR beta V gene segment behaved as functional or pseudogenic. Donor age, sex, ethnicity and CMV serostatus were compiled alongside the repertoire data. Genome-wide SNP genotypes for about 60% of the 666 donors were used in a later genetic analysis, which treated that subset as a discovery cohort. Every discovery cohort repertoire had been produced on one sequencing platform. HLA typing included class I and class II loci at four-digit resolution. Typing coverage differed by locus: A, B, C, DRB1 and DQB1 were typed in roughly 620-630 donors, DQA1 in about 550, DPA1 in around 600, and DPB1 in 472. Five DR-DQ haplotypes were treated as single units for association and clustering because of strong linkage in the cohort. On average, 235,054 unique TCR beta nucleotide sequences were sequenced per donor among several hundred genotyped donors of the cohort, with roughly a sixth of those sequences being non-productive. Paper-wide results and their limitations: In a later analysis, HLA-associated TCR beta chains showed more clonal expansion and lower generation probabilities than non-associated chains that were equally common. The classifier was reported to diagnose cytomegalovirus status with high specificity and sensitivity in both the original and validation cohorts. Because the 87-base-pair reads could not distinguish some IMGT-functional V segments, including TRBV6-2 and TRBV6-3, those segments were excluded. A later analysis reported that several top co-occurrence clusters appeared linked to parvovirus B19, influenza, CMV and Epstein-Barr virus. The presence/absence analyses assumed that sequencing depth was roughly uniform across donors, and that assumption may not be true. V-gene and J-gene trimming of TCR beta chains was associated with a missense DCLRE1C variant in a later genetic analysis, and the association was replicated in an independent cohort. In a later analysis, 15,000 to 20,000 TCR beta sequences were associated with specific HLA alleles at a false discovery rate of 0.05. In a later analysis, TCR association rates were found to vary across HLA loci, with the most associated TCRs seen for DRB1 alleles and the fewest for HLA-C alleles. Broadly in line with IMGT annotations, most TCR beta V segments showed up in productive rearrangements about 87% or about 30% of the time in an earlier analysis of around 600 of the donors. Because counts were too low, about 15 rarely observed V segments, including chromosome 9 orphons, were left out of the earlier analysis of about 500 of the donors. In vitro tests confirmed that a few of the cytomegalovirus-associated TCR beta chains recognize cytomegalovirus antigens. According to a later genetic analysis, donors in an Asian-associated ancestry cluster had fewer N-insertions in productive TCRs than the approximately 710-donor mean. For the cohort, immune exposure information was limited to CMV serostatus. According to a later analysis, most CMV-associated TCR beta chains appeared to be HLA-restricted, and the HLA associations seemed to be driven largely by CMV exposure. Only TCR beta chains were sequenced in this cohort, and the absence of alpha or paired-chain data limited detectable features. A further reported finding was that TCR beta sequences accurately predicted the HLA-A and HLA-B alleles for most subjects in the first cohort. Across donors, most TCR sequences were observed very rarely, whereas some public TCRs were present in many individuals. Assigning TCR associations to individual alleles was difficult when HLA alleles, especially DR and DQ, strongly co-occurred. Linkage disequilibrium might explain the correlated functional status among segregating V segments, but an unknown experimental factor could not be excluded. Because HLA typing was unavailable for some donors at each locus, only the typed subset was used in association tests. The authors suggested that the approach could potentially be extended to other disease states and immunological phenotypes. A group of highly shared sequence variants was considered likely to be a technical artifact of the sequencing pipeline. A total of some 180 TCR beta chains were listed by the study as associated with cytomegalovirus.

The cohort comprised 550 to 700 healthy bone marrow donors. At the time of sampling, every cohort member was nominally healthy, though immune exposures that went unrecorded were likely present. The donor was CMV seropositive and belonged to the group of some 290 seropositive cohort members. A peripheral blood sample was collected from each donor, and TCR beta sequencing was performed on peripheral blood mononuclear cells. The Qiagen DNeasy Blood Extraction Kit was used to extract genomic DNA from the blood cell samples. The library was obtained by the immunoSEQ multiplex PCR assay. For the multiplex PCR, a mixture combining 60 forward primers for TCR Vbeta segments and 13 reverse primers for TCR Jbeta segments was used. Amplification of the CDR3 region of rearranged TCR beta genes was performed with a multiplex PCR assay on genomic DNA. The amplified TCR beta libraries were sequenced on the Illumina HiSeq System as 87-base-pair reads. The original pipeline was this. A later analysis counted tens of millions of unique TCR beta chains across the 666 repertoires, and 10 million to 11 million of these chains were shared by at least two donors. Raw reads were error-corrected and collapsed into unique sequences with a nearest-neighbor algorithm that merged closely related sequences to remove PCR and sequencing errors. Alignment of CDR3 sequences to IMGT reference sequences was used to assign V, D and J gene segments. Each retained sequence needed at least a six-nucleotide match to both a V gene segment and a J gene segment. A rearrangement was called productive if the CDR3 had no stop codons and remained in frame with V and J, and every other rearrangement was called non-productive. CDR3 was defined according to IMGT convention as the region running from the second conserved V-encoded cysteine to the conserved J-encoded phenylalanine. Sequences without an unambiguous match to a single V gene segment were excluded from the earlier analysis of 587 of the donors. In an earlier analysis of several hundred of the donors, V segments were called functional above 56.7% productive rearrangements and were called segregating when the between-donor standard deviation exceeded 5%. A statistical classification framework was built to diagnose cytomegalovirus status from the catalog of TCR beta chain sequences. In a later analysis, V and J genes were assigned by comparing TCR nucleotide sequences against IMGT/GENE-DB human TR gene sequences. A later analysis assigned CDR3 sequences and most-parsimonious VDJ recombination scenarios with the TCRdist pipeline. In a later analysis, each TCR beta chain was defined by its CDR3 amino acid sequence together with its V-gene family, and reads without a unique V-gene family were excluded. A later analysis removed 592 highly shared, low-generation-probability nucleotide sequences to deal with suspected cross-contamination and a sequencing artifact. In a later analysis, a clonal expansion index was calculated for each public chain from normalized within-repertoire ranks of inferred template counts. Generation probabilities in a later analysis came from a VDJ recombination model fitted to out-of-frame rearrangements, and those results were checked against IGoR. A later analysis scored TCR-TCR, TCR-HLA and TCR-CMV co-occurrence with hypergeometric tests, applying a repertoire-size bias correction to TCR pairs. False discovery rates were estimated in a later analysis by permuting HLA or CMV assignments 20 times. In a later analysis, co-occurring TCRs were grouped using DBSCAN, and TCRdist sequence similarity was added for clustering within HLA-allele-positive subsets. Repertoires with fewer than 30,000 or more than 120,000 public chains, plus five repertoires with anomalous nucleotide sharing, were excluded from co-occurrence clustering. In TCRdb, the immuneACCESS table is reduced to in-frame sequences with V and J assigned. These tables do not hold every clone; where another copy was compared, an unresolved V gene accounts for under half, and the others remain unexplained. The V and J calls and clone size are taken from that table; D and trimming were inferred from the DNA. The table for this sample lists 150,000 or so clones; roughly 80% of them were counted only once. The top ten constitute about 13% of the sample.

Comment on this clone: No antigen is known for it. There are no base qualities to consult, and no much larger clone falls within one base.

Trimming takes 5 bases from V and 4 bases from J, and the germline ends sit 11 bases apart. From the cysteine through the phenylalanine, the CDR3 covers 13 amino acids. Just the 39-base CDR3 DNA is kept, in frame starting at base 1. Per the germline V gene (reference sequence), SEHNR is the CDR1 and FQNEAQ is the CDR2. The rearrangement combines TRBV7-9 with TRBJ1-2; the D gene cannot be resolved reliably. Sequenced input: PBMCs. This receptor was taken from a middle-aged man in good health and CMV-seropositive. This receptor has the CDR3 CASSPPGSYGYTF. The nucleotide sequence reads TGTGCCAGCAGCCCCCCCGGGTCCTATGGCTACACCTTC.